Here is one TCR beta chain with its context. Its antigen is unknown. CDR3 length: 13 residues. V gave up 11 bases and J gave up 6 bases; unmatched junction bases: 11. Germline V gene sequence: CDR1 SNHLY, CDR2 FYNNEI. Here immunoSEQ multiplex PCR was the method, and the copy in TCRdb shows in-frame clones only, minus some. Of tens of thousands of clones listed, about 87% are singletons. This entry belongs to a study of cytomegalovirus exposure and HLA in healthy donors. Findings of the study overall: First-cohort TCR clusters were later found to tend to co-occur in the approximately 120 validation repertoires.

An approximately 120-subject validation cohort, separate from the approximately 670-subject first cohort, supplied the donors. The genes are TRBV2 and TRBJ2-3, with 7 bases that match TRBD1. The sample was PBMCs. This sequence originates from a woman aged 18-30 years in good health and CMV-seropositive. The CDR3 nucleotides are TGTGCCGGAAAGGACAGGTTCGAGGATACGCAGTATTTT. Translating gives CAGKDRFEDTQYF.